This TCR beta chain stems from a study of blood T cell repertoires in COVID-19. The CDR3 length is 17 residues. J gave up 4 bases and V 4 bases, and 11 bases lay outside the gene matches. Per germline, CDR1 KGHDR and CDR2 SFDVKD. The table came from immunoSEQ multiplex PCR; TCRdb's copy has only in-frame clones and leaves some out. The data contain more than 25,000 clones, 88% of them singletons. The specimen sequenced was peripheral blood. The chain has TRBV24-1 and TRBJ2-1; the match to TRBD2 covers 8 bases. The sequence was obtained from a man in his sixties or seventies with acute or convalescent COVID-19. The CDR3 nucleotides read TGTGCCACCAGTGAGGAATACGGGAGGGCAGGATACAATGAGCAGTTCTTC. Encoded protein: CATSEEYGRAGYNEQFF.